A single sample gave rise to the 23 T cell receptor beta chains below, sequenced in a study of vaccination effects on CD4 cells after COVID-19. Isolating CD4+ T cells followed approximately 11 days of culture. Of the BNT162b2 and mRNA-1273 vaccines, participants received two doses of one or the other. Assay used: immunoSEQ multiplex PCR; TCRdb lists only in-frame clones, some missing. The sample holds some 66,000 clones, roughly four fifths seen once. Their target antigens are unknown. This sample comprised CD4+ T cells from PBMCs cultured without peptide, obtained after COVID-19 vaccination. The source of these receptors is a human donor who received a COVID-19 vaccine.

The chain links TRBV10-3 to TRBJ2-1; 9 bases line up with TRBD1. J gave up 14 bases and V 6 bases, and 14 bases lay outside the gene matches. The CDR3 contains 14 residues. CDR1 ENHRY and CDR2 SYGVKD come from the germline V gene. CDR3 nucleotides: TGTGCCATCAGGCAAAGGGACAGGGAAATGGCGGAGTTCTTC. It translates to CAIRQRDREMAEFF.

The rearrangement uses TRBV6-5 and TRBJ2-7; 10 bases are shared with TRBD1. Unmatched junction bases numbered 8, after V lost 5 bases and J lost 10 bases. This CDR3 region has 13 residues. Germline CDR1 is MNHEY and CDR2 is SVGAGI. For the CDR3, the DNA is TGTGCCAGCAGTCCCGGGACAGGGGCGGGACAGTACGTC. It yields the protein CASSPGTGAGQYV.

V is TRBV29-1 and J is TRBJ2-7, with TRBD2 identical over 7 bases. The V gene's germline CDR1 is SQVTM and CDR2 ANQGSEA. The junction had 3 bases not matched to a gene; V was cut back by 2 bases and J by 5 bases. The CDR3 contains 12 residues. The CDR3 sequence is CSVETSAHEQYV. The CDR3 DNA follows: TGCAGCGTTGAAACTAGCGCCCACGAGCAGTACGTC.

The V call is TRBV7-6, the J call TRBJ1-2; D is uncertain. The CDR3 runs 14 residues. Deletions cut 2 bases from V and 4 bases from J, with 11 bases between. Looked up from germline, CDR1 is SGHVS and CDR2 is FNYEAQ. In DNA form, the CDR3 reads TGTGCCAGCAGCTTATCCGGGGAGGTCTATGGCTACACCTTC. Amino acid sequence: CASSLSGEVYGYTF.

This clone was detected a few times. The chain links TRBV6-1 to TRBJ1-2, with 8 bases aligning to TRBD1. Per the germline V gene, CDR1 is MNHNS and CDR2 is SASEGT. Trimming removed 3 bases from V and 7 bases from J; junction bases left unmatched: 13. The CDR3 loop spans 16 amino acids. This chain's CDR3 is CASSETTGAFLGGYTF. In DNA form, the CDR3 reads TGTGCCAGCAGTGAGACGACAGGGGCGTTTTTGGGTGGCTACACCTTC.

This chain connects TRBV6-2 or TRBV6-3 to TRBJ1-6; possible D gene TRBD1, 6 bases. Germline loops: CDR1 MNHEY, CDR2 SVGEGT. This CDR3 has 15 residues. With 5 bases removed from V and 9 bases from J, the gap between germline ends came to 17 bases. CDR3 sequence reads: CASSPGQNQLSPLHF. CDR3 nucleotides: TGTGCCAGCAGTCCAGGACAGAACCAGCTTTCACCCCTCCACTTT.

The rearrangement uses TRBV19 and TRBJ2-7, with 8 nucleotides matching TRBD1. The V gene end was trimmed by 5 bases and the J gene end by 3 bases; junction bases not matched to a gene: 9. There are 15 residues in the CDR3. Germline CDR1 and CDR2: LNHDA and SQIVND (reference sequence). CDR3 DNA: TGTGCCAGTAGTGTTAGGGCAGGGGGCCTCTACGAGCAGTACGTC. Its translation is CASSVRAGGLYEQYV.

This clone was found a few times. This chain links TRBV5-1 with TRBJ1-6; possible D gene TRBD1, 5 bases. The V gene lost 5 bases and the J gene lost 6 bases, with 12 bases spanning the gap. The germline V gene encodes CDR1 SGHRS and CDR2 YFSETQ. The CDR3 covers 14 residues. The CDR3 region is CASSLDSSNSPLHF. CDR3 sequence (DNA): TGCGCCAGCAGTCTCGACAGTTCTAATTCACCCCTCCACTTT. Supplemented by reference TRBV5-1 and TRBJ1-6, the full variable domain reads KAGVTQTPRYLIKTRGQQVTLSCSPISGHRSVSWYQQTPGQGLQFLFEYFSETQRNKGNFPGRFSGRQFSNSRSEMNVSTLELGDSALYLCASSLDSSNSPLHFGNGTRLTVT.

J is TRBJ2-6 and V is TRBV27; maybe TRBD1 (6 bases). V lost 8 bases, J lost 0 bases, and 14 bases lay in between. Germline V gives CDR1 MNHEY, CDR2 SMNVEV (reference sequence). CDR3 length: 16 residues. This chain's CDR3 is CASRGPDSSGANVLTF. CDR3 sequence (DNA): TGTGCCAGCCGGGGCCCGGACAGCTCTGGGGCCAACGTCCTGACTTTC.

The genes are TRBV7-3 and TRBJ2-4; D tentatively fits TRBD1 or TRBD2 (5 bases each). The CDR3 length is 13 residues. Trimming removed 4 bases from V and 13 bases from J, with 17 bases in between. From germline, CDR1 is SGHTA and CDR2 FQGTGA. CDR3: CASSSAGTSMQYF. As DNA, the CDR3 is TGTGCCAGCAGCTCAGCCGGGACCTCAATGCAGTACTTC. Complete variable domain (other parts from reference TRBV7-3 and TRBJ2-4): GAGVSQTPSNKVTEKGKYVELRCDPISGHTALYWYRQSLGQGPEFLIYFQGTGAADDSGLPNDRFFAVRPEGSVSTLKIQRTERGDSAVYLCASSSAGTSMQYFGAGTRLSVL.

The chain employs TRBV27 and TRBJ2-7; the match to TRBD2 covers 7 bases. The CDR3 spans 13 residues. Per germline, CDR1 MNHEY and CDR2 SMNVEV (reference sequence). V trimming: 5 bases; J trimming: 9 bases; junction bases outside the gene matches: 10. CDR3 amino acids: CASSLRRGSSQYV. CDR3 nucleotides: TGTGCCAGCAGTCTCCGGCGGGGGTCATCGCAGTACGTC.

This chain uses TRBV7-9 with TRBJ2-5, with D maybe TRBD1 (5 bases). The length of the CDR3 is 15 residues. In germline, CDR1 is SEHNR, CDR2 FQNEAQ (reference sequence). Trimming shortened V by 1 base and J by 5 bases, and 14 bases separated the two germline ends. The CDR3 sequence is CASSLVQAQLETQYF. CDR3 nucleotide sequence: TGTGCCAGCAGCTTAGTACAGGCGCAATTGGAGACCCAGTACTTC.

The sample holds one count of this clone. The rearrangement uses TRBV14 and TRBJ1-1; D unresolved. CDR1 is SGHDN and CDR2 is FVKESK in the germline V gene. The CDR3 runs 13 residues. Trimming shortened V by 8 bases and J by 5 bases, and 15 bases separated the two germline ends. This CDR3 is CASVRVGGTEAFF. CDR3 nucleotides: TGTGCCAGCGTCCGGGTCGGTGGGACTGAAGCTTTCTTT.

This chain joins TRBV5-1 and TRBJ1-2; 9 bases map to TRBD1. This CDR3 has 15 residues. From germline, CDR1 is SGHRS and CDR2 YFSETQ. The trim removed 4 bases at V and 1 base at J, leaving 5 bases unmatched. The CDR3, as DNA: TGCGCCAGCAGCCCGGGACAGGGAGGTAACTATGGCTACACCTTC. Its protein product is CASSPGQGGNYGYTF.

The CDR3 protein is CASSLTGGSAEAFF. In DNA form, the CDR3 reads TGTGCCAGCAGTCTCACAGGGGGCAGCGCTGAAGCTTTCTTT. The genes are TRBV6-5 and TRBJ1-1, with 9 bases lining up with TRBD1. This CDR3 comprises 14 residues. The germline V gene has CDR1 MNHEY and CDR2 SVGAGI. V lost 5 bases and J lost 6; bases outside the gene matches: 7.

The chain joins TRBV18 to TRBJ2-5; tentative D call: TRBD1 (5 bases). The CDR3 consists of 12 residues. Trimming left V 2 bases short and J 4 bases short, with 5 bases between. Per the germline V gene, CDR1 is KGHSH and CDR2 is LQKENI. The CDR3 DNA reads TGTGCCAGCTCACCAAGGGGAGAGACCCAGTACTTC. Amino acid sequence: CASSPRGETQYF.

This chain's CDR3 is CASSQDLLRSGANVLTF. CDR3 nucleotide sequence: TGTGCCAGCAGCCAAGATCTGCTCCGCTCTGGGGCCAACGTCCTGACTTTC. V gene TRBV14 combines with J gene TRBJ2-6; D call uncertain. The germline CDR1 and CDR2 sequences are SGHDN and FVKESK. CDR3 length: 17 residues. V lost 0 bases and J 0 bases, leaving 9 bases between the germline ends.

The CDR3 region has the DNA TGTGCCAGCAGATACCCCGGGGGGGGAGATACGCAGTATTTT. As protein: CASRYPGGGDTQYF. This chain uses TRBV25-1 with TRBJ2-3, with TRBD2 matching 8 bases. Looked up from germline, CDR1 is MGHDK and CDR2 is SYGVNS. This CDR3 comprises 14 residues. The trim removed 6 bases at V and 5 bases at J, leaving 7 bases unmatched.

The chain carries TRBV6-2 or TRBV6-3 and TRBJ2-6; no firm D call. Looked up from germline, CDR1 is MNHEY and CDR2 is SVGEGT. CDR3 length: 17 residues. Trimming stripped 5 bases from V and 0 bases from J, with 14 bases between. The CDR3 coding sequence is TGTGCCAGCAGTCGCCGATTAGTAATCTCTGGGGCCAACGTCCTGACTTTC. Translated: CASSRRLVISGANVLTF.

The chain carries TRBV6-2 or TRBV6-3 and TRBJ2-2; no clear D gene. V lost 0 bases and J 0 bases, leaving 17 bases between the germline ends. CDR3 length: 19 residues. Germline V lookup: CDR1 MNHEY, CDR2 SVGEGT. CDR3 sequence (DNA): TGTGCCAGCAGTTACTCGATTCTCGCAGTGCAGACGAACACCGGGGAGCTGTTTTTT. The encoded protein is CASSYSILAVQTNTGELFF.

The rearrangement joins TRBV9 to TRBJ2-2; D gene ambiguous. This CDR3 has 13 amino acids. V was pared by 3 bases and J by 2 bases, with 5 bases between. CDR1 is SGDLS and CDR2 is YYNGEE in the germline V gene. The CDR3 spells CASSDQNTGELFF. For the CDR3, the DNA is TGTGCCAGCAGCGATCAAAACACCGGGGAGCTGTTTTTT.

The CDR3 DNA sequence: TGTGCCAGCAGTTTTTTAGCGGGGAGTACAGATACGCAGTATTTT. Protein: CASSFLAGSTDTQYF. The chain couples TRBV6-5 to TRBJ2-3; 8 bases match TRBD2. V shed 4 bases, J shed 3 bases, and the junction held 6 bases outside the gene matches. This CDR3 comprises 15 residues. In germline, CDR1 is MNHEY, CDR2 SVGAGI.

V and J are TRBV6-6 and TRBJ1-2, with a possible D match to TRBD1 (5 bases). Germline values: CDR1 MNHNY, CDR2 SVGAGI (reference sequence). V was cut by 6 bases and J by 5 bases, with 19 bases left in between. The CDR3 has 15 residues. The CDR3 sequence: CASSITQGGNYGYTF. In DNA form, the CDR3 reads TGTGCCAGCAGCATTACGCAGGGTGGGAATTATGGCTACACCTTC.